These 32 T cell receptor beta chains share one sample of origin, sequenced in a study of tumor-infiltrating lymphocytes in oesophageal squamous cell carcinoma. TCRdb recomputed calls from the PCR reads with MiXCR, one row per CDR3 protein. The table shows under 7,500 distinct CDR3 sequences, with 13% to 15% occurring only once. The sequenced sample was normal esophageal tissue next to the tumor. Receptors were obtained from a male donor with esophageal squamous cell carcinoma.

This clonotype came up many times. This rearrangement joins TRBV5-4 to TRBJ2-5, with D maybe TRBD1 (6 bases). Germline values: CDR1 SGHNT, CDR2 YYREEE (reference sequence). The length of the CDR3 is 18 residues. V lost 4 bases and J lost 2, with 24 bases in between. CDR3 in amino acids: CASSPSPGTFHQQETQYF. The DNA for the CDR3 is TGTGCCAGCAGCCCTAGCCCCGGGACATTTCATCAACAAGAGACCCAGTACTTC.

About this clonotype: The CDR3 carries no conserved terminal phenylalanine or tryptophan, so it likely arises from a read error. The DNA is omitted, as the CDR3 cannot be located on it reliably, and the CDR3 follows TCRdb's listing. This chain links TRBV6-1 with TRBJ2-7; TRBD1 was called by the table and not checked on the DNA. The CDR3 has 12 residues if both end residues are counted. Germline V gene lookup returns CDR1 MNHNS and CDR2 SASEGT. The CDR3 sequence: CASGAYGYTFGS.

The sample holds many counts of this clonotype. V is TRBV10-3 and J is TRBJ1-3; D is undetermined. Looked up from germline, CDR1 is ENHRY and CDR2 is SYGVKD. The V gene lost 9 bases and the J gene lost 0 bases, with 9 bases spanning the gap. This CDR3 contains 13 residues. The CDR3 nucleotides are TGTGCCATTCTAGGAGGCTCTGGAAACACCATATATTTT. Encoded protein: CAILGGSGNTIYF.

Regarding this clonotype: The CDR3 does not end in the conserved phenylalanine or tryptophan, so this is likely a read error. No DNA is shown, since the ends of the CDR3 on it are uncertain; the CDR3 is the one TCRdb lists. V usage is TRBV6-1 and J usage is TRBJ2-6. Germline V lookup: CDR1 MNHNS, CDR2 SASEGT. The CDR3 numbers 8 amino acids, ends counted. CDR3 loop: CASSERSA.

This clonotype was seen ten or more times. The chain combines TRBV28 with TRBJ1-1; D unclear. The V and J ends lost 7 bases and 0 bases respectively, with 6 bases between them. Germline V gene lookup returns CDR1 MDHEN and CDR2 SYDVKM. CDR3 size: 12 residues. CDR3 in amino acids: CASKLMNTEAFF. The CDR3 coding sequence is TGTGCCAGCAAATTAATGAACACTGAAGCTTTCTTT. The full variable domain, in which reference TRBV28 and TRBJ1-1 provide the parts outside the CDR3, is DVKVTQSSRYLVKRTGEKVFLECVQDMDHENMFWYRQDPGLGLRLIYFSYDVKMKEKGDIPEGYSVSREKKERFSLILESASTNQTSMYLCASKLMNTEAFFGQGTRLTVV.

Many counts were recorded for this clonotype. A much larger clone differs from this one at a single base, so this may be a read error. This chain connects TRBV11-2 to TRBJ2-1, with D perhaps matching TRBD1 (5 bases). TRBJ2-7 matches the DNA end more closely, so the J call is doubtful. The length of the CDR3 is 17 residues. Germline V gene sequence: CDR1 SGHAT, CDR2 FQNNGV. The chain's CDR3 is CASRPLAGHRSYNEQYF. For the CDR3, the DNA is TGTGCCAGCAGGCCCTTGGCAGGGCACCGCTCCTACAATGAGCAGTACTTC.

The chain recombines TRBV4-1 with TRBJ1-1; a possible D gene is TRBD1 (5 bases). Between the trimmed V and J ends, which lost 1 base and 1 base, there was a span of 10 bases. CDR3 length: 15 amino acids. CDR1 and CDR2 (germline): MGHRA, YSYEKL. The CDR3 spells CASSQVDRPNTEAFF. DNA for the CDR3: TGCGCCAGCAGCCAAGTCGACAGACCGAACACTGAAGCTTTCTTT.

This clonotype was picked up one time. Germline and junction disagree at one end, which may indicate a read error. This chain uses TRBV6-5 with TRBJ2-2, with D perhaps TRBD2 (5 bases). This CDR3 has 12 amino acids. Germline V gene lookup returns CDR1 MNHEY and CDR2 SVGAGI. Written as DNA, the CDR3 is TGTGCCAGCAGTGAGCCGACCGGGGAGCTGTTGTTT. This gives the protein CASSEPTGELLF.

A few counts support this clonotype. The CDR3 ends on some other residue instead of the conserved phenylalanine or tryptophan, so this is likely a read error. The DNA is left out, because the CDR3 cannot be placed on it with certainty; the CDR3 is given as TCRdb lists it. The chain has TRBV6-6 and TRBJ2-4; the tabulated D call, TRBD1, remains unverified against the DNA. The CDR3 comprises 9 residues, both ends counted. Germline CDR1 reads MNHNY; CDR2 reads SVGAGI (reference sequence). CDR3 sequence reads: CASSYSSGV.

This clonotype was detected many times. The J gene is TRBJ2-3, the V gene TRBV7-3; D unresolved. The germline gives CDR1 SGHTA, CDR2 FQGTGA. The CDR3 is 11 amino acids. Trimming cost V 3 bases and J 6 bases, with 4 bases left between them. The CDR3 region is CASSFGDTQYF. CDR3 bases: TGTGCCAGCAGCTTCGGTGATACGCAGTATTTT.

This clonotype was counted only a few times. The V and J genes are TRBV19 and TRBJ2-1; D not resolved. The V gene's germline CDR1 is LNHDA and CDR2 SQIVND (reference sequence). Trimming took off 3 bases at V and 12 bases at J, with 9 bases between the two ends. This CDR3 is built from 11 residues. DNA of the CDR3: TGTGCCAGTAGTATCTCCAGGATGCAGTTCTTC. It codes for CASSISRMQFF. Full variable domain (missing parts from reference TRBV19 and TRBJ2-1): DGGITQSPKYLFRKEGQNVTLSCEQNLNHDAMYWYRQDPGQGLRLIYYSQIVNDFQKGDIAEGYSVSREKKESFPLTVTSAQKNPTAFYLCASSISRMQFFGPGTRLTVL.

V and J are TRBV5-1 and TRBJ2-3; 7 bases are a match to TRBD1. This CDR3 comprises 15 residues. Trimming at V came to 6 bases and at J to 14 bases, leaving 21 bases not matched to a gene. The germline V gene encodes CDR1 SGHRS and CDR2 YFSETQ. CDR3 in DNA: TGCGCCAGCACAGACAGGGCGAGCAAGGCCGGGGAGCTGTATTTT. It translates to CASTDRASKAGELYF. The entire variable domain, with the rest obtained from reference TRBV5-1 and TRBJ2-3, is as follows: KAGVTQTPRYLIKTRGQQVTLSCSPISGHRSVSWYQQTPGQGLQFLFEYFSETQRNKGNFPGRFSGRQFSNSRSEMNVSTLELGDSALYLCASTDRASKAGELYFGPGTRLTVL.

The rearrangement links TRBV24-1 to TRBJ1-6, with D hard to call. CDR1 KGHDR and CDR2 SFDVKD come from the germline V gene. The ends were cut back, 7 bases at V and 6 bases at J, with 9 bases in the middle. The CDR3 spans 13 residues. The CDR3 DNA follows: TGTGCCACCAGCCACTCAATTAATTCACCCCTCCACTTT. Translating it yields CATSHSINSPLHF.

This clonotype occurred many times. This chain links TRBV6-1 with TRBJ1-5; D is unresolved. Between the trimmed V and J ends, which lost 5 bases and 2 bases, there was a span of 10 bases. Per the germline V gene, CDR1 is MNHNS and CDR2 is SASEGT. This CDR3 contains 14 residues. The CDR3 region has the DNA TGTGCCAGCAGTTTTGGTACCGGCAATCAGCCCCAGCATTTT. Its protein product is CASSFGTGNQPQHF.

This clonotype was seen many times. The chain carries TRBV5-1 and TRBJ2-2; no definite D call. CDR3 length: 12 residues. Trimming removed 5 bases at V and 4 bases at J, with 6 bases between. The germline gives CDR1 SGHRS, CDR2 YFSETQ. The CDR3: CASRTATGELFF. CDR3 DNA sequence: TGCGCCAGCAGGACCGCCACCGGGGAGCTGTTTTTT.

This clonotype was recorded many times. V gene TRBV6-1 combines with J gene TRBJ1-2; D may be TRBD1 (5 bases). In germline, CDR1 is MNHNS, CDR2 SASEGT. V was clipped by 7 bases and J by 4 bases, with 13 bases between them. The CDR3 is 13 amino acids. The chain's CDR3 is CASTAGLLYGYTF. In DNA, the CDR3 is TGTGCCAGCACCGCGGGACTACTCTATGGCTACACCTTC.

By share, this clonotype counts as medium-sized. This rearrangement joins TRBV7-2 to TRBJ2-7, with 12 bases aligning to TRBD1. Germline V gene data show CDR1 as SGHTA and CDR2 as FQGNSA. This CDR3 has 15 residues. With 5 bases clipped from V and 6 bases from J, the junction kept 8 bases outside the gene matches. CDR3 in DNA: TGTGCCAGCAGCGCCGTTGGGACAGGGGGCGCCGAGCAGTACTTC. Residues: CASSAVGTGGAEQYF.

This clonotype came up many times. The rearrangement joins TRBV6-1 to TRBJ2-5, with D hard to call. V lost 5 bases to trimming and J lost 5 bases, with 12 bases between them. The CDR3 covers 13 residues. Germline-derived CDR1 and CDR2 are MNHNS and SASEGT. For the CDR3, the DNA is TGTGCCAGCAGTTACGACCCGAGGGAGACCCAGTACTTC. This translates into CASSYDPRETQYF.

This clonotype was recorded once. The V and J genes are TRBV5-5 and TRBJ2-3, with 8 bases matching TRBD1. TRBJ2-7 matches the DNA end more closely, so the J call is doubtful. The CDR3 spans 15 residues. Germline assignment: CDR1 SGHKS and CDR2 YYEKEE (reference sequence). CDR3 DNA sequence: TGTGCCAGCAGCTTTGGTGACAGGGGTATCGATGAGCAGTACTTC. Protein: CASSFGDRGIDEQYF.

This clonotype has a handful of counts. A clone one base away is much larger, so this may be a read error. CDR3 DNA sequence: TGTGCCAGCAGTTCCCTAGCGGGGGGTTCCTACGAGCAGTTCTTC. Its protein is CASSSLAGGSYEQFF. The chain employs TRBV28 and TRBJ2-1; 11 bases map to TRBD2. J gave up 10 bases and V 4 bases, and 9 bases lay outside the gene matches. This CDR3 has 15 residues. Looked up from germline, CDR1 is MDHEN and CDR2 is SYDVKM.

This clonotype was recorded many times. The chain combines TRBV11-2 with TRBJ2-3; D not certain. CDR3 length: 14 residues. CDR1 is SGHAT and CDR2 is FQNNGV in the germline V gene. V lost 1 base to trimming and J lost 8 bases, with 13 bases between them. The CDR3 nucleotides read TGTGCCAGCAGCTTAGGGGGTCTAGATGGTACGCAGTATTTT. The encoded protein is CASSLGGLDGTQYF.

With regard to this clonotype: A much larger clone differs by one base, so this may be a read error. The CDR3 loop reads CAITTGQGAYKQFF. The CDR3 DNA follows: TGTGCCATCACCACGGGACAGGGGGCCTATAAGCAGTTCTTC. The V call is TRBV10-3, the J call TRBJ2-3, with TRBD1 matching over 12 bases. The DNA matches TRBJ2-1 better at its end, which makes the J call doubtful. This CDR3 contains 14 residues. The germline CDR1 and CDR2 sequences are ENHRY and SYGVKD.

This clonotype was seen repeatedly, ten times or more. This sequence joins TRBV19 and TRBJ2-3, with TRBD2 identical over 7 bases. CDR3 length: 16 residues. V lost 7 bases and J lost 0; bases outside the gene matches: 10. Germline loops: CDR1 LNHDA, CDR2 SQIVND (reference sequence). The CDR3 loop reads CASTLAGRASTDTQYF. In DNA form, the CDR3 reads TGTGCCAGTACTTTGGCAGGGAGGGCTAGCACAGATACGCAGTATTTT.

Relative to its sample, this clonotype is medium-sized. The rearrangement joins TRBV6-1 to TRBJ2-5; 9 bases align to TRBD2. The junction had 11 bases not matched to a gene; V was cut back by 4 bases and J by 5 bases. This CDR3 spans 16 amino acids. Germline CDR1 MNHNS, CDR2 SASEGT. The CDR3 nucleotides read TGTGCCAGCAGTGTGGGCGCTAGCGGGGTACGTGAGACCCAGTACTTC. The encoded protein is CASSVGASGVRETQYF.

About this clonotype: A junction end diverges from the germline sequence, so it may reflect a read error. This chain uses TRBV10-3 with TRBJ1-5; D uncertain. The germline V gene has CDR1 ENHRY and CDR2 SYGVKD. The CDR3 extends over 13 amino acids. This CDR3 reads CAISVAGNQPQHF. CDR3 sequence (DNA): TGTGCCATCAGTGTCGCAGGCAACCAGCCCCAGCATTTT.

By sample fraction, this clonotype is medium-sized (0.01 to 0.1%). A much larger clone lies a single base off, so this may be a read error. The V and J genes are TRBV7-6 and TRBJ2-5, with 10 bases lining up with TRBD1. With 2 bases clipped from V and 11 bases from J, the junction kept 11 bases outside the gene matches. CDR1 SGHVS and CDR2 FNYEAQ come from the germline V gene. The CDR3 consists of 15 residues. The CDR3 loop reads CASSLIEGQGYEQYF. DNA of the CDR3: TGTGCCAGCAGCTTAATTGAGGGACAGGGGTATGAGCAGTACTTC.

The genes are TRBV11-1 and TRBJ2-5, with 8 bases identical to TRBD2. CDR3 length: 15 residues. CDR1 SGHAT and CDR2 FQDESV come from the germline V gene (reference sequence). J was trimmed by 13 bases and V by 3 bases; bases with no gene match: 16. The CDR3 is CASSFGTSDTGELYF. The DNA of the CDR3 is TGTGCCAGCAGCTTTGGGACTAGTGACACCGGGGAGCTGTACTTC.

This clonotype was seen repeatedly, ten times or more. The chain has TRBV5-1 and TRBJ2-1; a weak D match, TRBD2 (6 bases). This CDR3 region has 15 residues. The ends were cut back, 3 bases at V and 5 bases at J, with 15 bases in the middle. CDR1 SGHRS and CDR2 YFSETQ come from the germline V gene. The DNA for the CDR3 is TGCGCCAGCAGCTCCTCCGTGGGGGGAGACAATGAGCAGTTCTTC. Its translation is CASSSSVGGDNEQFF.

By its share, this clonotype is medium-sized (0.01 to 0.1%). The genes are TRBV6-1 and TRBJ2-5; 10 bases align to TRBD2. Germline CDR1 and CDR2: MNHNS and SASEGT. V lost 8 bases, J lost 1 base, and 10 bases stayed unmatched. This CDR3 contains 16 residues. CDR3 nucleotide sequence: TGTGCCAGCCTACGGGCTAGCGGGGGACCCCAAGAGACCCAGTACTTC. Translating gives CASLRASGGPQETQYF.

This clonotype was counted ten times or more. The genes are TRBV10-2 and TRBJ2-5, with a weak D call TRBD2 (6 bases). The J call is uncertain, as TRBJ2-7 better fits the DNA end. Germline loops: CDR1 WSHSY, CDR2 SAAADI. The CDR3 runs to 15 residues. The CDR3 DNA reads TGCGCCAGCAGTGAGTCTGCGGCCGGGAGTTACGAGCAGTACTTC. Its translation is CASSESAAGSYEQYF.

This clonotype has a count of ten or more. The chain couples TRBV5-4 to TRBJ2-5; no definite D call. The CDR3 sequence is 14 residues long. V lost 0 bases, J lost 2 bases, and 8 bases lay in between. CDR1 and CDR2 (germline): SGHNT, YYREEE (reference sequence). The CDR3: CASSLGAAQETQYF. CDR3 sequence (DNA): TGTGCCAGCAGCTTGGGGGCGGCGCAAGAGACCCAGTACTTC.

The J gene is TRBJ1-6, the V gene TRBV9, with TRBD1 identical over 8 bases. Germline values: CDR1 SGDLS, CDR2 YYNGEE. The CDR3 runs to 18 residues. V trimming: 0 bases; J trimming: 2 bases; junction bases outside the gene matches: 7. CDR3 sequence: CASSVEAGGWTYNSPLHF. CDR3 DNA sequence: TGTGCCAGCAGCGTAGAGGCAGGGGGCTGGACCTATAATTCACCCCTCCACTTT.